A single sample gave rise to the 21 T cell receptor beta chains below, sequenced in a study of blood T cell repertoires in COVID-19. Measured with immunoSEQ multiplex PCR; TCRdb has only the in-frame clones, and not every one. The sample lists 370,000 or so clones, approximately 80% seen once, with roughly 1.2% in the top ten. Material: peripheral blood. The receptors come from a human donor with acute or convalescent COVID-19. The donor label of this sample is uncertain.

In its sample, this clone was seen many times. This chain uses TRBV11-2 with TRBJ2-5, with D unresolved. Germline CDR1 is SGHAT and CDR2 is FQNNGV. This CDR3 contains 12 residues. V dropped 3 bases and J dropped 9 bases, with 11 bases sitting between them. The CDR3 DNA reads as TGTGCCAGCAGCTTTGACTCTGCAGCCCAGTACTTC. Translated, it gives CASSFDSAAQYF.

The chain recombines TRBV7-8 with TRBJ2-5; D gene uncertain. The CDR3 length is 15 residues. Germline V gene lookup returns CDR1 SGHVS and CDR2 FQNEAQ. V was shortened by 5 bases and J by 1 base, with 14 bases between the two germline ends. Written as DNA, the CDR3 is TGTGCCAGCAGCCCCAATAGCATCACCCAAGAGACCCAGTACTTC. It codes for CASSPNSITQETQYF.

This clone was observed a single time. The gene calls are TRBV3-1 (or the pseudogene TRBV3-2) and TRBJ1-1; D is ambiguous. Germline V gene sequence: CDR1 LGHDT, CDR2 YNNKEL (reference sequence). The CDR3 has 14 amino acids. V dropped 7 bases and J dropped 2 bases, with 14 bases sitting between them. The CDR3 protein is CASTSRADNTEAFF. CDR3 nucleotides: TGTGCCAGCACCTCAAGAGCGGATAACACTGAAGCTTTCTTT.

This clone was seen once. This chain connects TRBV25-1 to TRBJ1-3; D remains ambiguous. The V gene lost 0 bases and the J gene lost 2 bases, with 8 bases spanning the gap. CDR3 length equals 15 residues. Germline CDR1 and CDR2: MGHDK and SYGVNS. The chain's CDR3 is CASSEYYSPGNTIYF. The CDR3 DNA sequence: TGTGCCAGCAGTGAATATTATTCCCCTGGAAACACCATATATTTT. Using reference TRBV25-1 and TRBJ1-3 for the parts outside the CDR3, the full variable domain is EADIYQTPRYLVIGTGKKITLECSQTMGHDKMYWYQQDPGMELHLIHYSYGVNSTEKGDLSSESTVSRIRTEHFPLTLESARPSHTSQYLCASSEYYSPGNTIYFGEGSWLTVV.

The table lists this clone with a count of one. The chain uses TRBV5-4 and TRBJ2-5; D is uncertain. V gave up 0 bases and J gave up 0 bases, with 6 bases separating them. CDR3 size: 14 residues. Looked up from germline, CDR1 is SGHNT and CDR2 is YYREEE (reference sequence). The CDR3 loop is CASSLGSNQETQYF. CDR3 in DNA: TGTGCCAGCAGCTTGGGGAGTAACCAAGAGACCCAGTACTTC. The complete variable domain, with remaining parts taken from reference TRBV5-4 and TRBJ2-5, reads ETGVTQSPTHLIKTRGQQVTLRCSSQSGHNTVSWYQQALGQGPQFIFQYYREEENGRGNFPPRFSGLQFPNYSSELNVNALELDDSALYLCASSLGSNQETQYFGPGTRLLVL.

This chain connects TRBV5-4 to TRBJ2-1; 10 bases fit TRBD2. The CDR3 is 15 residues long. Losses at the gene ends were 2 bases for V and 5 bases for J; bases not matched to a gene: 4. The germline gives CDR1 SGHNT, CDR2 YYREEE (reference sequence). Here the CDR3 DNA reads TGTGCCAGCAGCTTCCCTAGCGGGGGAAACAATGAGCAGTTCTTC. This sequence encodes CASSFPSGGNNEQFF. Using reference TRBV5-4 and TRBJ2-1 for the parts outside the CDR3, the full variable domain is ETGVTQSPTHLIKTRGQQVTLRCSSQSGHNTVSWYQQALGQGPQFIFQYYREEENGRGNFPPRFSGLQFPNYSSELNVNALELDDSALYLCASSFPSGGNNEQFFGPGTRLTVL.

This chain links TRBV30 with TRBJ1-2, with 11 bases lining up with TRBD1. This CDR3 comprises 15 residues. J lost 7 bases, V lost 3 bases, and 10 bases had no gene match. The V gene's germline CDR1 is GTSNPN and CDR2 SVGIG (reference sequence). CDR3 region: CAWSATGTGGVGYTF. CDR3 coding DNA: TGTGCCTGGAGCGCAACCGGGACAGGGGGTGTTGGCTACACCTTC.

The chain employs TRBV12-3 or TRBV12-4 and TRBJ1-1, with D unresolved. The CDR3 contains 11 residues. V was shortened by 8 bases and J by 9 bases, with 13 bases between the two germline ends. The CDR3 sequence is CASAPPGKAFF. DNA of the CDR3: TGTGCCAGCGCCCCCCCAGGAAAAGCTTTCTTT.

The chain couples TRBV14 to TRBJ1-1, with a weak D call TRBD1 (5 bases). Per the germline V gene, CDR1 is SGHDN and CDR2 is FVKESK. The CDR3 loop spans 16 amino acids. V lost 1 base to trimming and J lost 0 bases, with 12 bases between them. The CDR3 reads CASSQGGVRLNTEAFF. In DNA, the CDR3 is TGTGCCAGCAGCCAAGGGGGCGTCCGGCTGAACACTGAAGCTTTCTTT. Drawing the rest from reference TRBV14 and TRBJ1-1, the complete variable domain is EAGVTQFPSHSVIEKGQTVTLRCDPISGHDNLYWYRRVMGKEIKFLLHFVKESKQDESGMPNNRFLAERTGGTYSTLKVQPAELEDSGVYFCASSQGGVRLNTEAFFGQGTRLTVV.

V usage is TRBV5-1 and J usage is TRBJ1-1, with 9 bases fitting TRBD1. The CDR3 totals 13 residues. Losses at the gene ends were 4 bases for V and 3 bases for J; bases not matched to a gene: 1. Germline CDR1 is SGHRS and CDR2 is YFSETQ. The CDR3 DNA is TGCGCCAGCAGCAGACAGGGGGACACTGAAGCTTTCTTT. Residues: CASSRQGDTEAFF.

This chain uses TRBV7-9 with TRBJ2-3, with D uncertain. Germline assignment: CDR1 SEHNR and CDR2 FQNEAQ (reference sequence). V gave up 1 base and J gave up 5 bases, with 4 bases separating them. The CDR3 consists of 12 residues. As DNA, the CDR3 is TGTGCCAGCAGCTTAGTTATAGATACGCAGTATTTT. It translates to CASSLVIDTQYF. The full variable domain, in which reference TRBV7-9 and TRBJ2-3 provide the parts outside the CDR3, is DTGVSQNPRHKITKRGQNVTFRCDPISEHNRLYWYRQTLGQGPEFLTYFQNEAQLEKSRLLSDRFSAERPKGSFSTLEIQRTEQGDSAMYLCASSLVIDTQYFGPGTRLTVL.

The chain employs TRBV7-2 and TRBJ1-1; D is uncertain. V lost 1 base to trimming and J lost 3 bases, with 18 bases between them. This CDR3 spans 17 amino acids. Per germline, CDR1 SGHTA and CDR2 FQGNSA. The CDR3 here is CASSLVADTYWYTEAFF. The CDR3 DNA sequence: TGTGCCAGCAGCTTAGTCGCCGATACTTATTGGTACACTGAAGCTTTCTTT.

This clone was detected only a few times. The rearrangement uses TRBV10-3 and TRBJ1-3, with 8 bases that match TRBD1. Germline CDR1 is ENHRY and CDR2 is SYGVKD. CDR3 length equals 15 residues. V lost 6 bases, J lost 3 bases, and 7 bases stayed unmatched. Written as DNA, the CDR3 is TGTGCCATCAGAAGTCAGGGGGCTAATGGAAACACCATATATTTT. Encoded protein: CAIRSQGANGNTIYF.

This CDR3 is CASRGTGVWTEAFF. The DNA for the CDR3 is TGTGCCAGCCGGGGGACAGGGGTTTGGACTGAAGCTTTCTTT. This chain joins TRBV27 and TRBJ1-1, with 10 bases aligning to TRBD1. V trimming: 8 bases; J trimming: 5 bases; junction bases outside the gene matches: 8. Germline V gives CDR1 MNHEY, CDR2 SMNVEV (reference sequence). The CDR3 has 14 residues.

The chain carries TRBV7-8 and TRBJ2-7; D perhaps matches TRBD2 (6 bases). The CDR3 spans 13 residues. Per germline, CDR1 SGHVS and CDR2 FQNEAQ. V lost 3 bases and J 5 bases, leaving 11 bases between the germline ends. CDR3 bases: TGTGCCAGCAGCTTCGGGGGTTCCAACGAGCAGTACTTC. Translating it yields CASSFGGSNEQYF. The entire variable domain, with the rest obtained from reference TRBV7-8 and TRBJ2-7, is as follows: GAGVSQSPRYKVAKRGQDVALRCDPISGHVSLFWYQQALGQGPEFLTYFQNEAQLDKSGLPSDRFFAERPEGSVSTLKIQRTQQEDSAVYLCASSFGGSNEQYFGPGTRLTVT.

This CDR3 is CASSYIVETQYF. The CDR3 region has the DNA TGTGCCAGCAGTTATATTGTAGAGACCCAGTACTTC. The chain couples TRBV12-3 or TRBV12-4 to TRBJ2-5; D is unclear. Trimming shortened V by 4 bases and J by 4 bases, and 7 bases separated the two germline ends. The CDR3 extends over 12 amino acids.

The CDR3 is CASSTQGAEQYF. The CDR3 coding sequence is TGTGCCAGCAGCACACAGGGCGCGGAGCAGTACTTC. V and J are TRBV5-6 and TRBJ2-7; maybe TRBD1 (6 bases). This CDR3 is built from 12 residues. The germline CDR1 and CDR2 sequences are SGHDT and YYEEEE. With 4 bases removed from V and 7 bases from J, the gap between germline ends came to 12 bases.

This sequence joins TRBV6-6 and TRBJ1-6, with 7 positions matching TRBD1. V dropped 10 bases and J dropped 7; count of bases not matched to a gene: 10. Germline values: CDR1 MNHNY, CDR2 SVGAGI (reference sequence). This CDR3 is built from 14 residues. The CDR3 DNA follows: TGTGCCACCACAATTACAGGGGTCAATTCACCCCTCCACTTT. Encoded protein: CATTITGVNSPLHF.

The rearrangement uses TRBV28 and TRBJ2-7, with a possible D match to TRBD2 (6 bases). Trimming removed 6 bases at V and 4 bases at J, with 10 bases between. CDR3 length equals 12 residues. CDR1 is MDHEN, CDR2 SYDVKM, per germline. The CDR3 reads CASSKEGYEQYF. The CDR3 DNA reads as TGTGCCAGCAGCAAGGAGGGGTACGAGCAGTACTTC.

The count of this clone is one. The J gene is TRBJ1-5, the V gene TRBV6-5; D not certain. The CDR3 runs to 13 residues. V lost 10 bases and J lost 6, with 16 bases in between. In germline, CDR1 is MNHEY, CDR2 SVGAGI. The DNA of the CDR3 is TGTGCCACCCGCGGGTCTCCTAGTCAGCCCCAGCATTTT. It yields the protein CATRGSPSQPQHF.

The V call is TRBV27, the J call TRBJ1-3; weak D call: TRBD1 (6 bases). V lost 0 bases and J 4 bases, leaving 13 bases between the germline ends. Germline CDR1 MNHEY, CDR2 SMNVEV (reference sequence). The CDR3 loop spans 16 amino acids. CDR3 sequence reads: CASSLSGARAGNTIYF. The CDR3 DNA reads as TGTGCCAGCAGTTTATCGGGGGCGCGGGCGGGAAACACCATATATTTT.